This passage covers 14 T cell receptor beta chains from one sample sequenced in a study of regulatory T cells in long-lasting Graves disease (dated by TCRdb to 2020 to 2022). Libraries were built with multiplex PCR. Sequencing instrument: Illumina HiSeq 4000. CDR3 regions were amplified by Arm-PCR with iRepertoire HTBI primers to construct TCR beta libraries. TCRdb applied fastp at Q25 and MiXCR to the public reads, then kept only in-frame beta chains. CDR3 protein sequences are deduplicated, and each keeps its most common genes and DNA. The sample table lists under 500,000 distinct CDR3 sequences, over 15% of them with a count of one. Together, the top ten hold roughly 10% of the sample. The intended sense of this specimen's time point label: newly diagnosed GD, antithyroid drugs for less than 3 months. For both TCR sequencing and RNA sequencing, RNA was extracted from PBMCs in TRIzol. These data are also associated with another study on T cells in Graves' hyperthyroidism and ophthalmopathy.

The material sequenced was peripheral blood mononuclear cells (PBMCs), taken at new diagnosis, from a patient treated with antithyroid drugs. The receptors here all came from a woman between 25 and 40 years old with Graves disease. Donor details come from another sample of the same person, matched by shared clones.

This clonotype was seen many times. The rearrangement joins TRBV29-1 to TRBJ2-1, with TRBD2 matching over 8 bases. Germline CDR1 and CDR2: SQVTM and ANQGSEA. The CDR3 is made up of 14 amino acids. The junction had 9 bases not matched to a gene; V was cut back by 6 bases and J by 5 bases. This chain's CDR3 is CSVILAGRDNEQFF. The CDR3 DNA follows: TGCAGCGTCATTCTAGCGGGTAGAGACAATGAGCAGTTCTTC.

In its sample, this clonotype was seen many times. This rearrangement joins TRBV10-3 to TRBJ2-2; D not certain. The germline V and J ends were trimmed by 2 bases and 4 bases, with 5 bases remaining between them. This CDR3 is 13 amino acids long. Germline CDR1 reads ENHRY; CDR2 reads SYGVKD. The CDR3 nucleotides read TGTGCCATCAGTGAGGTGACCACCGGGGAGCTGTTTTTT. This translates into CAISEVTTGELFF.

J is TRBJ2-1 and V is TRBV7-9; perhaps D is TRBD1 or TRBD2 (5 bases each). V gave up 5 bases and J gave up 4 bases, with 18 bases separating them. Germline V CDR1 and CDR2: SEHNR, FQNEAQ (reference sequence). The CDR3 length is 16 residues. The CDR3 DNA follows: TGTGCCAGCAGCCCCGGGGCCTTCCAGACTTACAATGAGCAGTTCTTC. This translates into CASSPGAFQTYNEQFF. Based on the CDR3 plus reference TRBV7-9 and TRBJ2-1, the full variable domain is DTGVSQNPRHKITKRGQNVTFRCDPISEHNRLYWYRQTLGQGPEFLTYFQNEAQLEKSRLLSDRFSAERPKGSFSTLEIQRTEQGDSAMYLCASSPGAFQTYNEQFFGPGTRLTVL.

Many counts were recorded for this clonotype. This rearrangement joins TRBV7-9 to TRBJ2-5; a weak D match, TRBD2 (6 bases). Germline V gene sequence: CDR1 SEHNR, CDR2 FQNEAQ (reference sequence). The CDR3 runs to 13 residues. V dropped 5 bases and J dropped 4 bases, with 11 bases sitting between them. CDR3 protein: CASSGGLGETQYF. CDR3 in DNA: TGTGCCAGCAGCGGGGGGTTGGGAGAGACCCAGTACTTC.

This chain uses TRBV29-1 with TRBJ1-1, with 9 bases that match TRBD1. The CDR3 covers 13 residues. Looked up from germline, CDR1 is SQVTM and CDR2 is ANQGSEA. V trimming: 5 bases; J trimming: 4 bases; junction bases outside the gene matches: 5. The CDR3 is CSVPDRGGTEAFF. The CDR3 region has the DNA TGCAGCGTTCCAGACAGGGGGGGCACTGAAGCTTTCTTT.

This clonotype showed up just a few times. Sequence at one end of the junction differs from germline and may be a read error. The chain joins TRBV28 to TRBJ2-7; 8 bases align to TRBD2. The CDR3 runs to 12 residues. From germline, CDR1 is MDHEN and CDR2 SYDVKM. The CDR3 nucleotides read TGTGCCAGCAGCCTCACCGGGGGGGGGGCCACCTTC. Its protein is CASSLTGGGATF.

The chain uses TRBV14 and TRBJ1-2; D perhaps matches TRBD1 (5 bases). The germline V gene encodes CDR1 SGHDN and CDR2 FVKESK. V lost 0 bases to trimming and J lost 7 bases, with 15 bases between them. This CDR3 spans 15 amino acids. CDR3 in amino acids: CASSQDRGYGAGYTF. The CDR3 DNA follows: TGTGCCAGCAGCCAAGACCGGGGGTACGGGGCTGGCTACACCTTC. Using reference TRBV14 and TRBJ1-2 for the parts outside the CDR3, the full variable domain is EAGVTQFPSHSVIEKGQTVTLRCDPISGHDNLYWYRRVMGKEIKFLLHFVKESKQDESGMPNNRFLAERTGGTYSTLKVQPAELEDSGVYFCASSQDRGYGAGYTFGSGTRLTVV.

On this clonotype itself: One base away lies a much larger clone, so this may be a sequencing read error. This chain links TRBV7-6 with TRBJ2-1, with 7 bases matching TRBD2. V gave up 5 bases and J gave up 9 bases; unmatched junction bases: 4. This CDR3 is 12 amino acids long. Germline loops: CDR1 SGHVS, CDR2 FNYEAQ. The CDR3 DNA follows: TGTGCCAGCAGCCCGACTAGCCGTGAGCAGTTCTTC. This sequence encodes CASSPTSREQFF.

This clonotype was observed at least ten times. The gene calls are TRBV28 and TRBJ1-4; D is unclear. Looked up from germline, CDR1 is MDHEN and CDR2 is SYDVKM. This CDR3 comprises 13 residues. Trimming pared 2 bases from V and 8 bases from J, leaving 9 bases between. In DNA, the CDR3 is TGTGCCAGCAGTTTAACGGCAAAAGAAAAACTGTTTTTT. Translated: CASSLTAKEKLFF.

In this sample, this clonotype turned up many times. The gene calls are TRBV5-1 and TRBJ1-1; 7 bases are a match to TRBD1. The CDR3 is 14 amino acids. The V segment lost 4 bases and the J segment 4 bases; nucleotides outside the gene matches: 7. Germline V CDR1 and CDR2: SGHRS, YFSETQ. Here the CDR3 reads CASSPDRVATEAFF. CDR3 sequence (DNA): TGCGCCAGCAGCCCAGACAGGGTGGCCACTGAAGCTTTCTTT.

The sample holds a few counts of this clonotype. The chain couples TRBV12-3 or TRBV12-4 to TRBJ1-3; D remains ambiguous. The V and J ends lost 2 bases and 6 bases respectively, with 11 bases between them. The CDR3 is 14 residues long. The CDR3 reads CASSLRTQTNTIYF. The CDR3, as DNA: TGTGCCAGCAGTTTAAGGACTCAAACAAACACCATATATTTT.

This sequence joins TRBV2 and TRBJ2-1; 11 bases align to TRBD2. V lost 3 bases to trimming and J lost 6 bases; unmatched junction nucleotides: 4. Germline CDR1 is SNHLY and CDR2 is FYNNEI. This CDR3 has 15 residues. The CDR3 is CASSEGTSGCNEQFF. CDR3 sequence (DNA): TGTGCCAGCAGTGAGGGGACTAGCGGTTGCAATGAGCAGTTCTTC.

Many counts were recorded for this clonotype. V is TRBV7-2 and J is TRBJ2-1, with TRBD2 identical over 7 bases. V trimming: 5 bases; J trimming: 12 bases; junction bases outside the gene matches: 4. The CDR3 spans 11 residues. Germline-derived CDR1 and CDR2 are SGHTA and FQGNSA. The CDR3 loop is CASSRASGQFF. The CDR3 DNA sequence: TGTGCCAGCAGCCGCGCTAGCGGGCAGTTCTTC.

The V gene is TRBV4-1, the J gene TRBJ2-5, with unresolved D. The CDR3 is made up of 13 amino acids. Germline CDR1 reads MGHRA; CDR2 reads YSYEKL. The V end lost 0 bases, the J end lost 3 bases, and 5 bases lay between the germline ends. DNA for the CDR3: TGCGCCAGCAGCCAAGATCCTAAAGAGACCCAGTACTTC. Its translation is CASSQDPKETQYF.